Presented here are 10 T cell receptor beta chains from one specimen sequenced in a study of vaccination and CD4 T cells after COVID-19. Treatment denoted: approximately 10-day PBMC culture with coronavirus spike peptide pools or control peptides (ViraFEST assay). Oncomine TCR Beta short-read sequencing was applied to DNA from cultured CD4+ T cells. One entry per CDR3 protein, called by TCRdb with MiXCR from the PCR reads. The sample yields approximately 17,000 distinct CDR3 sequences, approximately 33% seen once. Their target antigens are unknown. Specimen: cultured CD4+ T cells from blood. These receptors all come from a human donor with COVID-19.

This clonotype occurred a few times. This rearrangement joins TRBV19 to TRBJ1-5, with no clear D. CDR3 size: 12 residues. The germline V gene has CDR1 LNHDA and CDR2 SQIVND (reference sequence). V lost 1 base and J lost 5, with 3 bases in between. CDR3 sequence reads: CASSIGDQPQHF. The CDR3 nucleotides read TGTGCCAGTAGTATAGGGGATCAGCCCCAGCATTTT.

The V call is TRBV5-1, the J call TRBJ1-1, with TRBD1 matching over 9 bases. The J segment lost 10 bases and the V segment lost 0 bases, leaving 16 bases of the junction unmatched. Germline V gives CDR1 SGHRS, CDR2 YFSETQ. The CDR3 length is 17 residues. CDR3 coding DNA: TGCGCCAGCAGCTTGGGGGCTGGGACAGGGACAAAAGATGGAGCTTTCTTT. Amino acids: CASSLGAGTGTKDGAFF.

This clonotype was detected a few times. The J gene is TRBJ1-5, the V gene TRBV19; the D gene is possibly TRBD1 (6 bases). Germline V lookup: CDR1 LNHDA, CDR2 SQIVND (reference sequence). V lost 5 bases and J lost 7, with 9 bases in between. CDR3 length: 12 amino acids. CDR3 DNA sequence: TGTGCCAGTAGTGCAGGGGACCAGCCCCAGCATTTT. Its translation: CASSAGDQPQHF.

The J gene is TRBJ2-3, the V gene TRBV7-2; D is undetermined. Per the germline V gene, CDR1 is SGHTA and CDR2 is FQGNSA. With 3 bases removed from V and 4 bases from J, the gap between germline ends came to 14 bases. The CDR3 extends over 15 amino acids. CDR3 DNA sequence: TGTGCCAGCAGCTTCCGGGTCCCCGGCGCAGATACGCAGTATTTT. Translated: CASSFRVPGADTQYF.

V and J are TRBV5-1 and TRBJ1-5; a weak D match, TRBD1 (5 bases). The germline CDR1 and CDR2 sequences are SGHRS and YFSETQ. The CDR3 sequence is 16 residues long. V dropped 0 bases and J dropped 1 base, with 11 bases sitting between them. The CDR3 reads CASSLGSGPSNQPQHF. The CDR3 DNA is TGCGCCAGCAGCTTGGGGTCAGGGCCAAGCAATCAGCCCCAGCATTTT.

The J gene is TRBJ2-1, the V gene TRBV5-1; D remains unclear. The CDR3 consists of 16 residues. The ends were cut back, 0 bases at V and 0 bases at J, with 10 bases in the middle. Per the germline V gene, CDR1 is SGHRS and CDR2 is YFSETQ. DNA for the CDR3: TGCGCCAGCAGCTTGGCGGGCCTGAGCTCCTACAATGAGCAGTTCTTC. It specifies CASSLAGLSSYNEQFF.

This clonotype has a handful of counts. The gene calls are TRBV6-1 and TRBJ2-2, with 10 bases matching TRBD1. CDR1 MNHNS and CDR2 SASEGT come from the germline V gene. Germline trimming cut 5 bases from V and 3 bases from J; bases unmatched to any gene: 6. The CDR3 covers 16 residues. This chain's CDR3 is CASSPETGGDTGELFF. CDR3 bases: TGTGCCAGCAGTCCCGAGACAGGGGGCGACACCGGGGAGCTGTTTTTT.

This clonotype was found a few times. The chain has TRBV6-4 and TRBJ2-1; a weak D match, TRBD1 (6 bases). Germline loops: CDR1 MRHNA, CDR2 SNTAGT. The CDR3 runs 16 residues. The V end was cut by 0 bases, the J end by 6 bases, with 15 bases between. The CDR3 bases are TGTGCCAGCAGTGACTCGGGGGCGGTTGGGACCAATGAGCAGTTCTTC. Translation: CASSDSGAVGTNEQFF.

This clonotype has a handful of counts. The V call is TRBV27, the J call TRBJ2-5, with 8 bases matching TRBD2. V dropped 5 bases and J dropped 7; count of bases not matched to a gene: 15. CDR1 and CDR2 (germline): MNHEY, SMNVEV (reference sequence). This CDR3 contains 16 residues. The CDR3 region is CASSVVAGGPQATQYF. The CDR3 DNA is TGTGCCAGCAGTGTCGTCGCGGGGGGTCCCCAGGCGACCCAGTACTTC.

The chain is built from TRBV7-9 and TRBJ1-1; D is ambiguous. Trimming stripped 3 bases from V and 6 bases from J, with 8 bases between. Looked up from germline, CDR1 is SEHNR and CDR2 is FQNEAQ (reference sequence). The CDR3 is 12 residues long. The CDR3 DNA sequence: TGTGCCAGCAGCTTTTCGGACGCTGAAGCTTTCTTT. This gives the protein CASSFSDAEAFF.